Listed below are T cell receptor beta chains from one sample, sequenced in a study of blood T cell repertoires in COVID-19. The method was immunoSEQ multiplex PCR; TCRdb's version includes in-frame clones alone and lacks a portion of them. Of some 320,000 clones in the sample, over 85% were seen once. The specimen was PBMCs or T cells enriched from blood (not recorded which). These receptors came from a man between 60 and 75 years old who had recovered from COVID-19. Each CDR3 is given with its conserved first and last residue. A D gene is named only where the DNA matches it firmly. A row's size may be missing; if present it is once, few, many or a size class.

clone size	D gene	V gene	J gene	CDR3 protein	CDR3 DNA
-	TRBD1	TRBV7-9	TRBJ1-5	CASSTDRGGQPQHF	TGTGCCAGCAGCACAGACAGGGGCGGGCAGCCCCAGCATTTT
-	TRBD1	TRBV3-1/TRBV3-2	TRBJ2-7	CASSQTGGVHEQYF	TGTGCCAGCAGCCAGACAGGGGGAGTTCACGAGCAGTACTTC
-	TRBD1	TRBV5-6	TRBJ1-2	CASSWGRTGAGYTF	TGTGCCAGCAGCTGGGGGAGGACAGGGGCTGGCTACACCTTC
few	-	TRBV2	TRBJ1-3	CASSEDRTISGNTIYF	TGTGCCAGCAGTGAAGATCGAACAATATCTGGAAACACCATATATTTT
-	-	TRBV7-9	TRBJ2-3	CASSYRADTQYF	TGTGCCAGCAGCTACCGGGCAGATACGCAGTATTTT
-	-	TRBV12-3/TRBV12-4	TRBJ1-5	CASSQGLDQPQHF	TGTGCCAGCAGTCAGGGACTTGATCAGCCCCAGCATTTT
-	-	TRBV18	TRBJ2-7	CASSPTSSYEQYF	TGTGCCAGCTCACCAACTAGCTCCTACGAGCAGTACTTC
few	-	TRBV6-5	TRBJ1-5	CASSYAGGSNQPQHF	TGTGCCAGCAGTTATGCGGGGGGTAGCAATCAGCCCCAGCATTTT
-	TRBD1	TRBV2	TRBJ1-2	CASSAWDRFYGYTF	TGTGCCAGCAGTGCATGGGACAGGTTCTATGGCTACACCTTC
-	-	TRBV24-1	TRBJ1-5	CATSDSGGNQPQHF	TGTGCCACCAGTGATTCAGGGGGCAATCAGCCCCAGCATTTT
-	TRBD2	TRBV19	TRBJ2-1	CASSGLAGLFF	TGTGCCAGTAGTGGACTAGCTGGGTTGTTCTTC
-	TRBD1	TRBV6-4	TRBJ1-5	CARRLGQRVGNQPQHF	TGTGCCAGGCGGCTGGGACAGCGGGTCGGCAATCAGCCCCAGCATTTT
-	-	TRBV20-1	TRBJ1-1	CRSHRGSEAFF	TGCCGATCACATCGGGGGTCTGAAGCTTTCTTT
once	-	TRBV4-2	TRBJ2-5	CASSRTIGSPRVETQYF	TGTGCCAGCAGCCGCACCATCGGAAGCCCCCGGGTGGAGACCCAGTACTTC
-	-	TRBV11-2	TRBJ2-7	CASSPRLGGEGLLVF	TGTGCCAGCAGCCCGAGATTGGGAGGTGAAGGCCTCCTCGTCTTC
-	-	TRBV3-1/TRBV3-2	TRBJ1-4	CASSQGGHLYEKLFF	TGTGCCAGCAGCCAGGGAGGGCATCTTTACGAAAAACTGTTTTTT
-	TRBD2	TRBV7-2	TRBJ2-3	CASSVLAGAHTDTQYF	TGTGCCAGCAGCGTATTAGCGGGGGCTCACACAGATACGCAGTATTTT
-	-	TRBV2	TRBJ2-7	CASRTRDFGGYEQYF	TGTGCCAGCAGGACCAGGGACTTCGGTGGGTACGAGCAGTACTTC
-	-	TRBV5-4	TRBJ1-6	CASSLQSRLYNSPLHF	TGTGCCAGCAGCTTGCAGAGCAGACTGTATAATTCACCCCTCCACTTT
-	TRBD2	TRBV19	TRBJ2-7	CASSIASGRAYEQYF	TGTGCCAGTAGTATAGCTAGCGGGAGGGCCTACGAGCAGTACTTC
-	-	TRBV7-8	TRBJ2-1	CASSLARESNEQFF	TGTGCCAGCAGCTTAGCGCGTGAATCCAATGAGCAGTTCTTC
-	TRBD2	TRBV12-5	TRBJ2-2	CASGSSGGANTGELFF	TGTGCTAGTGGCTCGAGCGGGGGGGCGAACACCGGGGAGCTGTTTTTT
few	TRBD1	TRBV7-2	TRBJ2-7	CASSFRGGQGTLYEQYF	TGTGCCAGCAGCTTTAGAGGGGGACAGGGCACCCTCTACGAGCAGTACTTC
-	TRBD1	TRBV2	TRBJ1-1	CASMAEWTGGGEAFF	TGTGCCAGCATGGCTGAGTGGACAGGCGGGGGGGAAGCTTTCTTT
once	-	TRBV7-9	TRBJ1-3	CASSGQPSSGNTIYF	TGTGCCAGCAGCGGACAGCCATCCTCTGGAAACACCATATATTTT
-	-	TRBV4-1	TRBJ1-6	CASSLRQMDSSNSPLHF	TGCGCCAGCAGCCTCAGGCAGATGGACAGCAGTAATTCACCCCTCCACTTT
-	-	TRBV5-1	TRBJ2-7	CASSPREGGVSSYEQYF	TGCGCCAGCAGCCCAAGGGAGGGGGGTGTTTCTTCCTACGAGCAGTACTTC
once	-	TRBV27	TRBJ1-1	CASSKVGGLNTEAFF	TGTGCCAGCAGTAAGGTAGGCGGCCTGAACACTGAAGCTTTCTTT
-	-	TRBV25-1	TRBJ1-2	CASSEGRANNYGYTF	TGTGCCAGCAGTGAAGGCAGGGCGAATAACTATGGCTACACCTTC
once	TRBD1	TRBV6-5	TRBJ2-5	CASRPGQEETQYF	TGTGCCAGCAGACCTGGACAGGAAGAGACCCAGTACTTC
once	-	TRBV11-2	TRBJ1-1	CASSLAGTEAFF	TGTGCCAGCAGCTTAGCAGGCACTGAAGCTTTCTTT
-	TRBD1	TRBV2	TRBJ1-5	CASSSTGVNQPQHF	TGTGCCAGCAGTTCCACAGGGGTCAATCAGCCCCAGCATTTT
-	TRBD2	TRBV2	TRBJ2-5	CASRSPGLTFKETQYF	TGTGCCAGCCGGTCCCCGGGACTAACATTTAAAGAGACCCAGTACTTC
-	-	TRBV4-3	TRBJ2-7	CASSQERGNEQYF	TGCGCCAGCAGCCAAGAAAGAGGGAACGAGCAGTACTTC
-	-	TRBV12-3/TRBV12-4	TRBJ1-1	CASRVLDSRKAFF	TGTGCCAGCAGGGTGCTGGACAGCCGAAAAGCTTTCTTT
-	-	TRBV7-9	TRBJ1-1	CASSLEQSNTEAFF	TGTGCCAGCAGCTTAGAACAGTCAAACACTGAAGCTTTCTTT
-	-	TRBV7-2	TRBJ1-5	CASSLGWGGNQPQHF	TGTGCCAGCAGCTTAGGGTGGGGGGGCAATCAGCCCCAGCATTTT
once	-	TRBV11-3	TRBJ1-4	CASSPPSGGREKLFF	TGTGCCAGCAGCCCCCCGTCGGGGGGGAGAGAAAAACTGTTTTTT
-	TRBD1	TRBV19	TRBJ2-2	CASSQGQGASGELFF	TGTGCCAGTAGTCAAGGACAGGGGGCCTCTGGGGAGCTGTTTTTT
-	-	TRBV9	TRBJ1-3	CASSVGSGFGNTIYF	TGTGCCAGCAGCGTAGGTTCTGGCTTTGGAAACACCATATATTTT
many	-	TRBV12-3/TRBV12-4	TRBJ2-7	CASRPGTSYEQYF	TGTGCCAGCAGACCCGGGACATCCTACGAGCAGTACTTC
-	TRBD1	TRBV3-1/TRBV3-2	TRBJ2-1	CASSQKGGTGERAYSYNEQFF	TGTGCCAGCAGCCAAAAAGGGGGGACAGGGGAAAGAGCCTACTCCTACAATGAGCAGTTCTTC
once	-	TRBV30	TRBJ1-2	CAWSPTHRVTAGYTF	TGTGCCTGGAGTCCGACGCACAGGGTTACGGCCGGCTACACCTTC
-	-	TRBV4-3	TRBJ1-2	CASSQTTEPVNGYTF	TGCGCCAGCAGCCAAACAACAGAGCCGGTAAATGGCTACACCTTC
-	TRBD1	TRBV29-1	TRBJ2-1	CSVEQGAWGEQFF	TGCAGCGTTGAACAGGGGGCTTGGGGTGAGCAGTTCTTC
few	TRBD1	TRBV5-1	TRBJ2-2	CASSPNTDRQNTGELFF	TGCGCCAGCAGCCCTAACACGGACAGGCAGAACACCGGGGAGCTGTTTTTT
-	TRBD1	TRBV7-8	TRBJ2-7	CASSPGQGYEQYF	TGTGCCAGCAGCCCAGGACAGGGCTACGAGCAGTACTTC